A selection of T cell receptor beta chains follows, all from one sample in a study of OX40 agonist ivuxolimab in advanced cancers. Generated by immunoSEQ multiplex PCR, the TCRdb table keeps only in-frame clones and is missing some. The repertoire includes roughly 20,000 clones, over 75% of them detected once, and around 45% sits in the top ten. The sequencing used CD4+ or CD8+ T cells sorted from blood, collected in a trial of the OX40 agonist ivuxolimab. The receptors were sampled from an adult with an advanced solid tumor such as melanoma, head and neck, liver or kidney cancer. Both conserved end residues are part of each CDR3. The D gene is left open where the match is weak. Not all rows give a size; the values are once, few, many and, for expanded clones, a class.

v_call: TRBV4-3; clone_size: -; j_call: TRBJ2-3; d_call: TRBD2; cdr3_nt: TGCGCCAGCAGCCAAGAGGTGACGGGGGGAGCAGATACGCAGTATTTT; cdr3_aa: CASSQEVTGGADTQYF
v_call: TRBV14; clone_size: -; j_call: TRBJ1-4; d_call: -; cdr3_nt: TGTGCCAGCAGCCAATCAAGGGGATTCGGAAAACTGTTTTTT; cdr3_aa: CASSQSRGFGKLFF
v_call: TRBV4-3; clone_size: few; j_call: TRBJ2-1; d_call: -; cdr3_nt: TGCGCCAGCAGCCAAGATAAAGGGGGCTACAATGAGCAGTTCTTC; cdr3_aa: CASSQDKGGYNEQFF
v_call: TRBV5-4; clone_size: few; j_call: TRBJ2-7; d_call: TRBD1; cdr3_nt: TGTGCCAGCAGCTTGGGACAGGGTGGCTACGAGCAGTACTTC; cdr3_aa: CASSLGQGGYEQYF
v_call: TRBV27; clone_size: -; j_call: TRBJ2-6; d_call: -; cdr3_nt: TGTGCCAGCACCCTGGGATCTGGGGCCAACGTCCTGACTTTC; cdr3_aa: CASTLGSGANVLTF
v_call: TRBV5-4; clone_size: once; j_call: TRBJ1-1; d_call: -; cdr3_nt: TGTGCCAGCAGCTTGACGGGGAGAGACACTGAAGCTTTCTTT; cdr3_aa: CASSLTGRDTEAFF
v_call: TRBV7-6; clone_size: -; j_call: TRBJ2-5; d_call: TRBD2; cdr3_nt: TGTGCCAGCAGCCGGTATACTCTAGCGGAAGAGACCCAGTACTTC; cdr3_aa: CASSRYTLAEETQYF
v_call: TRBV27; clone_size: few; j_call: TRBJ1-2; d_call: -; cdr3_nt: TGTGCCAGCAGTCCATCCAGGGTCCCTAGACGCTACACCTTC; cdr3_aa: CASSPSRVPRRYTF
v_call: TRBV10-3; clone_size: -; j_call: TRBJ2-2; d_call: TRBD2; cdr3_nt: TGTGCCATCAGGGGGACTAGCGGTCTCACCGGGGAGCTGTTTTTT; cdr3_aa: CAIRGTSGLTGELFF
v_call: TRBV29-1; clone_size: -; j_call: TRBJ2-2; d_call: TRBD2; cdr3_nt: TGCAGCGTTGAAGCCAGGACTAGCGGGACTTTGACCCGGGAGCTGTTTTTT; cdr3_aa: CSVEARTSGTLTRELFF
v_call: TRBV7-2; clone_size: -; j_call: TRBJ1-5; d_call: -; cdr3_nt: TGTGCCAGCAGCTTGCTTTTACAGGGTCAGCCCCAGCATTTT; cdr3_aa: CASSLLLQGQPQHF
v_call: TRBV5-5; clone_size: -; j_call: TRBJ2-7; d_call: -; cdr3_nt: TGTGCCAGCAGCTTGGCAGGGCTAGCGATGCTCTCCTACGAGCAGTACTTC; cdr3_aa: CASSLAGLAMLSYEQYF
v_call: TRBV28; clone_size: -; j_call: TRBJ2-1; d_call: TRBD1; cdr3_nt: TGTGCCAGCAGCCACCCCCGGGACAGGGCGGATGAGCAGTTCTTC; cdr3_aa: CASSHPRDRADEQFF
v_call: TRBV29-1; clone_size: -; j_call: TRBJ2-5; d_call: TRBD1; cdr3_nt: TGCAGCGTTGATTCAGGGTGGCAGGGGGCCTGGGCCCAGTACTTC; cdr3_aa: CSVDSGWQGAWAQYF
v_call: TRBV11-2; clone_size: few; j_call: TRBJ2-2; d_call: -; cdr3_nt: TGTGCCAGCACCGACAGAGAGGGGGGGCGAATCCGGCCCGGGGAGCTGTTTTTT; cdr3_aa: CASTDREGGRIRPGELFF
v_call: TRBV7-6; clone_size: -; j_call: TRBJ2-3; d_call: -; cdr3_nt: TGTGCCAGCAGCTTGGCGACAGGGAGGGATACGCAGTATTTT; cdr3_aa: CASSLATGRDTQYF
v_call: TRBV14; clone_size: -; j_call: TRBJ2-7; d_call: TRBD1; cdr3_nt: TGTGCCAGCAGCCCTGGGACAGGTGCCTACGAGCAGTACTTC; cdr3_aa: CASSPGTGAYEQYF
v_call: TRBV19; clone_size: -; j_call: TRBJ2-2; d_call: -; cdr3_nt: TGTGCCAGTAGTATGCCCAGCCCAGGGGAGCTGTTTTTT; cdr3_aa: CASSMPSPGELFF
v_call: TRBV28; clone_size: -; j_call: TRBJ2-2; d_call: TRBD1; cdr3_nt: TGTGCCAGCAGTTCTTGGACAGGTCGGAACACCGGGGAGCTGTTTTTT; cdr3_aa: CASSSWTGRNTGELFF
v_call: TRBV27; clone_size: -; j_call: TRBJ1-5; d_call: -; cdr3_nt: TGTGCCAGCAGTCCAGGTTTCGGGCCCCAGCATTTT; cdr3_aa: CASSPGFGPQHF
v_call: TRBV15; clone_size: -; j_call: TRBJ2-7; d_call: -; cdr3_nt: TGTGCCACCAGCAGAGAGTTGGACTACGAGCAGTACTTC; cdr3_aa: CATSRELDYEQYF
v_call: TRBV9; clone_size: -; j_call: TRBJ2-5; d_call: -; cdr3_nt: TGTGCCAGCACTAGGGAGGGGGTCCACCAAGAGACCCAGTACTTC; cdr3_aa: CASTREGVHQETQYF
v_call: TRBV6-5; clone_size: once; j_call: TRBJ1-5; d_call: -; cdr3_nt: TGTGCCAGCAGCCCCGGGAGGGGCAATCAGCCCCAGCATTTT; cdr3_aa: CASSPGRGNQPQHF
v_call: TRBV6-4; clone_size: -; j_call: TRBJ1-1; d_call: -; cdr3_nt: TGTGCCAGCAGTGACTCGAATAATTCAGGGTTGAACACTGAAGCTTTCTTT; cdr3_aa: CASSDSNNSGLNTEAFF
v_call: TRBV7-6; clone_size: -; j_call: TRBJ2-1; d_call: TRBD2; cdr3_nt: TGTGCCAGCAGCTTAGATTGGACTAGCGGCGCCAACAATGAGCAGTTCTTC; cdr3_aa: CASSLDWTSGANNEQFF
v_call: TRBV5-6; clone_size: -; j_call: TRBJ1-3; d_call: -; cdr3_nt: TGTGCCAGCAGCTTGGAGATAGGCGCGAGGAGAAACACCATATATTTT; cdr3_aa: CASSLEIGARRNTIYF